This TCR beta chain was recorded in a study of blood T cell repertoires in COVID-19. Study information: The study drew acute and convalescent COVID-19 samples from the United States, Italy and Spain. T cells, B-cell-depleted T cells, or PBMCs supplied cDNA or gDNA.

This clone was found a few times. V lost 0 bases, J lost 8 bases, and 17 bases lay in between. CDR1 SGHNT and CDR2 YYREEE come from the germline V gene (reference sequence). The CDR3 has 15 residues. In the original processing: Reference gene primer amplification gave nucleated cell count estimates. The method was immunoSEQ multiplex PCR; TCRdb's version includes in-frame clones alone and lacks a portion of them. V, J and clone size reflect that table, while D and trimming were determined from the DNA. The data contain around 140,000 clones, more than 75% of them singletons. Sequenced sample: peripheral blood. The TCR comes from a human donor with acute or convalescent COVID-19. The donor label of this sample is uncertain. The V and J genes are TRBV5-4 and TRBJ1-2; D perhaps matches TRBD1 (6 bases). CDR3 sequence reads: CASSLGGGRGYGYTF. The CDR3 DNA is TGTGCCAGCAGCTTGGGGGGCGGCAGGGGATACGGCTACACCTTC. The whole variable domain, remainder taken from reference TRBV5-4 and TRBJ1-2, is ETGVTQSPTHLIKTRGQQVTLRCSSQSGHNTVSWYQQALGQGPQFIFQYYREEENGRGNFPPRFSGLQFPNYSSELNVNALELDDSALYLCASSLGGGRGYGYTFGSGTRLTVV.